The 24 T cell receptor beta chains below all came from one sample that was sequenced in a study of cytomegalovirus exposure and HLA in healthy donors. The PCR ran on 60 Vbeta and 13 Jbeta primers. TCRdb keeps only in-frame clones here, not all; method: immunoSEQ multiplex PCR. The sample yields roughly 80,000 clones, 67% seen once. The sample comprised PBMCs. The receptors here all came from a woman aged 45 to 65 in good health and CMV-seropositive.

The J gene is TRBJ2-1, the V gene TRBV9; no clear D. Germline CDR1 is SGDLS and CDR2 is YYNGEE. V lost 4 bases and J 3 bases, leaving 2 bases between the germline ends. The CDR3 has 11 amino acids. CDR3 nucleotides: TGTGCCAGCAGCCACTACAATGAGCAGTTCTTC. Translated: CASSHYNEQFF.

This clone appeared a single time. The V gene is TRBV2, the J gene TRBJ2-1; possible D gene TRBD2, 6 bases. The V gene's germline CDR1 is SNHLY and CDR2 FYNNEI. This CDR3 is 15 amino acids long. With 2 bases removed from V and 2 bases from J, the gap between germline ends came to 10 bases. The CDR3 nucleotides read TGTGCCAGCAGTGAACAGGACTACACCTACAATGAGCAGTTCTTC. Residues: CASSEQDYTYNEQFF.

This clone was recorded a few times. In DNA form, the CDR3 reads TGCGCCAGCAGCTTCCAGACTAGCGGGGGTCGGGAGACCCAGTACTTC. It yields the protein CASSFQTSGGRETQYF. The rearrangement joins TRBV5-1 to TRBJ2-5; 12 nucleotides agree with TRBD2. CDR3 length: 16 residues. V trimming: 2 bases; J trimming: 5 bases; junction bases outside the gene matches: 7. Germline values: CDR1 SGHRS, CDR2 YFSETQ. Combining the CDR3 with reference TRBV5-1 and TRBJ2-5 gives the whole variable domain KAGVTQTPRYLIKTRGQQVTLSCSPISGHRSVSWYQQTPGQGLQFLFEYFSETQRNKGNFPGRFSGRQFSNSRSEMNVSTLELGDSALYLCASSFQTSGGRETQYFGPGTRLLVL.

This chain uses TRBV19 with TRBJ1-6, with D perhaps matching TRBD1 (6 bases). The V end was cut by 6 bases, the J end by 7 bases, with 13 bases between. Germline V gene data show CDR1 as LNHDA and CDR2 as SQIVND (reference sequence). This CDR3 contains 14 residues. This CDR3 is CASRDERGNSPLHF. The DNA of the CDR3 is TGTGCCAGTAGAGACGAAAGGGGGAATTCACCCCTCCACTTT.

The rearrangement links TRBV19 to TRBJ1-1, with TRBD1 identical over 7 bases. The CDR3 runs to 14 residues. Germline V gene data show CDR1 as LNHDA and CDR2 as SQIVND (reference sequence). V dropped 4 bases and J dropped 3; count of bases not matched to a gene: 5. The DNA of the CDR3 is TGTGCCAGTAGTACCCAAGGACAGGACACTGAAGCTTTCTTT. Translation: CASSTQGQDTEAFF.

The chain employs TRBV25-1 and TRBJ2-5; a weak D match, TRBD1 (5 bases). V lost 3 bases and J lost 5, with 10 bases in between. CDR1 and CDR2 from the germline V gene are MGHDK and SYGVNS. The CDR3 contains 13 residues. This CDR3 reads CASSDQGWETQYF. The DNA of the CDR3 is TGTGCCAGCAGTGATCAGGGATGGGAGACCCAGTACTTC.

This clone was seen only a few times. The gene calls are TRBV5-5 and TRBJ2-5; the D gene is possibly TRBD1 (6 bases). The J call may be wrong; the DNA end is better matched by TRBJ2-7. Germline CDR1 SGHKS, CDR2 YYEKEE (reference sequence). The CDR3 has 13 amino acids. The CDR3: CASSLGDTSEQYF. The CDR3, as DNA: TGTGCCAGCAGCTTGGGGGACACCTCCGAGCAGTACTTC.

Only a few counts were recorded for this clone. V is TRBV29-1 and J is TRBJ2-5, with 8 bases identical to TRBD2. J lost 5 bases, V lost 6 bases, and 5 bases had no gene match. There are 12 residues in the CDR3. Germline values: CDR1 SQVTM, CDR2 ANQGSEA. The chain's CDR3 is CSVHSGEETQYF. The CDR3 DNA follows: TGCAGCGTACATAGCGGGGAGGAGACCCAGTACTTC.

This clone showed up just a few times. The chain joins TRBV28 to TRBJ2-7; possible D gene TRBD1, 6 bases. Germline lookup yields CDR1 MDHEN and CDR2 SYDVKM. With 8 bases removed from V and 3 bases from J, the gap between germline ends came to 26 bases. This CDR3 spans 17 amino acids. The CDR3: CASRLEQGPLLIYEQYV. In DNA, the CDR3 is TGTGCCAGCCGCCTGGAGCAGGGGCCCCTTCTCATCTACGAGCAGTACGTC.

The V call is TRBV5-5, the J call TRBJ2-3, with TRBD1 matching over 8 bases. Germline V gene sequence: CDR1 SGHKS, CDR2 YYEKEE (reference sequence). The CDR3 is 16 amino acids. Unmatched junction bases numbered 3, after V lost 0 bases and J lost 0 bases. The CDR3 region is CASSLVTGGSTDTQYF. CDR3 in DNA: TGTGCCAGCAGCTTGGTCACAGGGGGAAGCACAGATACGCAGTATTTT.

V and J are TRBV6-4 and TRBJ2-1, with TRBD2 matching 12 bases. CDR3 size: 15 residues. Germline V gene sequence: CDR1 MRHNA, CDR2 SNTAGT. V shed 6 bases, J shed 7 bases, and the junction held 7 bases outside the gene matches. The CDR3 DNA reads as TGTGCCAGCAGCCGACTAGCGGGGGAACAGAATGAGCAGTTCTTC. Its translation: CASSRLAGEQNEQFF.

V and J are TRBV4-2 and TRBJ2-5, with TRBD2 matching 8 bases. This CDR3 spans 15 amino acids. Per germline, CDR1 LGHNA and CDR2 YNFKEQ. V shed 1 base and J 4 bases; nucleotides not matched to a gene: 5. The CDR3 nucleotides read TGTGCCAGCAGCCAAGGGGGCGGGGGGCTAGAGACCCAGTACTTC. Translating gives CASSQGGGGLETQYF.

This clone was observed a few times. The V and J genes are TRBV15 and TRBJ1-5, with TRBD1 matching over 10 bases. Germline V gives CDR1 LNHNV, CDR2 YYDKDF (reference sequence). With 4 bases clipped from V and 6 bases from J, the junction kept 6 bases outside the gene matches. The CDR3 length is 15 residues. This CDR3 reads CATSTDRGRAQPQHF. The CDR3 DNA reads TGTGCCACCAGCACTGACAGGGGGCGGGCTCAGCCCCAGCATTTT. Full variable domain (outside the CDR3, taken from reference TRBV15 and TRBJ1-5): DAMVIQNPRYQVTQFGKPVTLSCSQTLNHNVMYWYQQKSSQAPKLLFHYYDKDFNNEADTPDNFQSRRPNTSFCFLDIRSPGLGDTAMYLCATSTDRGRAQPQHFGDGTRLSIL.

This clone has only a few counts. The chain employs TRBV6-6 and TRBJ2-7, with D possibly being TRBD1 (5 bases). V gave up 5 bases and J gave up 5 bases, with 13 bases separating them. The CDR3 extends over 13 amino acids. Germline CDR1 is MNHNY and CDR2 is SVGAGI (reference sequence). As DNA, the CDR3 is TGTGCCAGCAGTCTCAGGGTAGGGAACGAGCAGTACGTC. This translates into CASSLRVGNEQYV.

Within the sample, this clone is medium-sized. The J gene is TRBJ2-3, the V gene TRBV5-1; 9 bases agree with TRBD1. The V and J ends lost 4 bases and 5 bases, in that order; junction bases with no gene match: 8. CDR3 length equals 15 residues. Germline CDR1 is SGHRS and CDR2 is YFSETQ. CDR3 protein: CASSVGQGVRDTQYF. The DNA of the CDR3 is TGCGCCAGCAGCGTGGGACAGGGTGTTAGAGATACGCAGTATTTT.

This clone was seen just once. The CDR3 here is CASRRQPYGNQPQHF. CDR3 bases: TGTGCCAGCAGAAGACAACCATATGGAAATCAGCCCCAGCATTTT. The chain recombines TRBV6-1 with TRBJ1-5; D not resolved. The V and J ends lost 6 bases and 4 bases respectively, with 16 bases between them. The CDR3 has 15 residues. CDR1 MNHNS and CDR2 SASEGT come from the germline V gene.

The V gene is TRBV5-4, the J gene TRBJ2-1; 10 bases fit TRBD1. The CDR3 is 16 residues long. CDR1 and CDR2 (germline): SGHNT, YYREEE (reference sequence). Trimming cost V 0 bases and J 7 bases; bases outside gene matches: 7. CDR3 region: CASSLVRTGGGNEQFF. The CDR3 DNA is TGTGCCAGCAGCTTGGTTCGGACAGGGGGAGGAAATGAGCAGTTCTTC.

V usage is TRBV7-9 and J usage is TRBJ1-3, with a tentative D call TRBD1 (6 bases). Deletions cut 5 bases from V and 4 bases from J, with 12 bases between. Germline lookup yields CDR1 SEHNR and CDR2 FQNEAQ (reference sequence). CDR3 length: 14 amino acids. CDR3 bases: TGTGCCAGCAGCATGGGACATCCCGGAAACACCATATATTTT. Amino acid sequence: CASSMGHPGNTIYF. The complete variable domain, with remaining parts taken from reference TRBV7-9 and TRBJ1-3, reads DTGVSQNPRHKITKRGQNVTFRCDPISEHNRLYWYRQTLGQGPEFLTYFQNEAQLEKSRLLSDRFSAERPKGSFSTLEIQRTEQGDSAMYLCASSMGHPGNTIYFGEGSWLTVV.

The chain has TRBV30 and TRBJ1-1; TRBD1 matches 8 bases. The CDR3 length is 13 residues. Germline trimming cut 8 bases from V and 4 bases from J; bases unmatched to any gene: 9. Per germline, CDR1 GTSNPN and CDR2 SVGIG (reference sequence). The CDR3: CARPRDRSTEAFF. The CDR3, as DNA: TGTGCCCGACCTCGGGACAGGAGCACTGAAGCTTTCTTT.

The chain is built from TRBV6-6 and TRBJ1-6; 8 bases fit TRBD1. The CDR3 extends over 14 amino acids. Germline CDR1 and CDR2: MNHNY and SVGAGI (reference sequence). With 5 bases clipped from V and 13 bases from J, the junction kept 10 bases outside the gene matches. The CDR3 spells CASSVGQDGGPLHF. The CDR3 DNA reads as TGTGCCAGCAGTGTGGGACAGGATGGGGGGCCCCTCCACTTT.

As to this clone: This specimen includes other DNA sequences encoding the same CDR3. The chain couples TRBV5-4 to TRBJ2-3; TRBD2 is a possible D gene (5 bases). Per the germline V gene, CDR1 is SGHNT and CDR2 is YYREEE (reference sequence). V lost 4 bases to trimming and J lost 6 bases, with 12 bases between them. The CDR3 covers 13 residues. The CDR3 DNA reads TGTGCCAGCAGCCAAGACTCGGGGGATACGCAGTATTTT. This sequence encodes CASSQDSGDTQYF.

V gene TRBV5-1 combines with J gene TRBJ1-4; D remains unclear. In germline, CDR1 is SGHRS, CDR2 YFSETQ. CDR3 size: 15 residues. Trimming removed 0 bases from V and 7 bases from J, with 13 bases in between. In DNA, the CDR3 is TGCGCCAGCAGCTTGGTTCCGGGATCTGGTGAAAAACTGTTTTTT. It yields the protein CASSLVPGSGEKLFF.

This rearrangement joins TRBV27 to TRBJ1-5; a possible D gene is TRBD1 (6 bases). Germline V lookup: CDR1 MNHEY, CDR2 SMNVEV (reference sequence). The V and J ends lost 5 bases and 2 bases respectively, with 13 bases between them. The length of the CDR3 is 15 residues. The CDR3: CASSPQSGGNQPQHF. CDR3 sequence (DNA): TGTGCCAGCAGTCCACAGTCAGGGGGCAATCAGCCCCAGCATTTT.

The V call is TRBV2, the J call TRBJ2-7; 7 bases are a match to TRBD1. This CDR3 comprises 13 residues. Losses at the gene ends were 7 bases for V and 3 bases for J; bases not matched to a gene: 6. Germline CDR1 reads SNHLY; CDR2 reads FYNNEI. The DNA for the CDR3 is TGTGCCAGCACCGGACAGGTTTACTACGAGCAGTACTTC. It encodes CASTGQVYYEQYF. Based on the CDR3 plus reference TRBV2 and TRBJ2-7, the full variable domain is EPEVTQTPSHQVTQMGQEVILRCVPISNHLYFYWYRQILGQKVEFLVSFYNNEISEKSEIFDDQFSVERPDGSNFTLKIRSTKLEDSAMYFCASTGQVYYEQYFGPGTRLTVT.